This TCR beta chain was sequenced for a study of T cells in Graves' hyperthyroidism and ophthalmopathy. At the level of the study: Initial diagnosis, before any treatment, was when peripheral blood was collected. Notes on the study in general: Ophthalmopathy was identified by the model a median about 6.8 months ahead of onset.

In its sample, this clonotype was seen many times. Its antigen is not known. Researchers took RNA transcripts and amplified the TCR beta CDR3 regions from them. The primer set for the first-round RT-PCR of the TCR CDR3 was HTBI. A single record per CDR3 protein comes from TCRdb applying MiXCR to the multiplex PCR reads. This sample has more than 600,000 distinct CDR3 sequences; 16% occur once, and the top ten carry approximately 8.4%. 8.5 to 10 ml of fresh peripheral blood supplied the PBMCs. The CDR3 runs 13 residues. V was pared by 4 bases and J by 10 bases, with 14 bases between. This clonotype originated in a young man with Graves' hyperthyroidism. The sequenced material came from blood. The genes are TRBV12-3 or TRBV12-4 and TRBJ2-1; a weak D match, TRBD1 (6 bases). The CDR3 reads CASSSHRVGEQFF. CDR3 nucleotide sequence: TGTGCCAGCAGTTCTCACAGGGTAGGGGAGCAGTTCTTC.